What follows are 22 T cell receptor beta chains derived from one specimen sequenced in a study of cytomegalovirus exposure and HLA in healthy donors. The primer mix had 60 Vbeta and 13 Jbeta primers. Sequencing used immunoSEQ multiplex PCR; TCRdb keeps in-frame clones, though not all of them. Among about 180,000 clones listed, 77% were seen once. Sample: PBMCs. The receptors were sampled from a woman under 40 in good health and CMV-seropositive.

The CDR3 DNA follows: TGTGCCAGCAGCCCATTCGGGAGGAGTTACAATGAGCAGTTCTTC. This gives the protein CASSPFGRSYNEQFF. V is TRBV13 and J is TRBJ2-1, with TRBD2 identical over 7 bases. There are 15 residues in the CDR3. Per germline, CDR1 PRHDT and CDR2 FYEKMQ (reference sequence). The J segment lost 4 bases and the V segment lost 5 bases, leaving 8 bases of the junction unmatched.

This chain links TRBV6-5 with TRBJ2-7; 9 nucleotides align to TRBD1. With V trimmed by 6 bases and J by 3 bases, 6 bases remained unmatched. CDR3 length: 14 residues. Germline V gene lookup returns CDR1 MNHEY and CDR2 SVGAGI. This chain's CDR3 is CASRGQGQFYEQYF. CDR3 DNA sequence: TGTGCCAGCAGGGGACAGGGACAATTCTACGAGCAGTACTTC.

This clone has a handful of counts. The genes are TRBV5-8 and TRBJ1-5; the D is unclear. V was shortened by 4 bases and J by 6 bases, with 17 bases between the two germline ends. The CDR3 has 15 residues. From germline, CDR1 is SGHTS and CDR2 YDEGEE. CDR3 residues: CASSAMIHTGQPQHF. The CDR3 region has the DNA TGTGCCAGCAGCGCAATGATCCACACGGGTCAGCCCCAGCATTTT.

CDR3 sequence reads: CASSLRPGTEAFF. CDR3 nucleotide sequence: TGTGCCAGCAGCTTACGGCCGGGGACTGAAGCTTTCTTT. The chain carries TRBV7-6 and TRBJ1-1; no clear D gene. The CDR3 spans 13 residues. Germline loops: CDR1 SGHVS, CDR2 FNYEAQ. Trimming cost V 2 bases and J 5 bases, with 9 bases left between them.

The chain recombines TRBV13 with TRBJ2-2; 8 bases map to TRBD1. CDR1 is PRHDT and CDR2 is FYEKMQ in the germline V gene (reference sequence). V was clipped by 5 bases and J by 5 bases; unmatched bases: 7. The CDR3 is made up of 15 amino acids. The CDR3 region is CASSRTTGATGELFF. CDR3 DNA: TGTGCCAGCAGCCGTACGACAGGGGCGACCGGGGAGCTGTTTTTT. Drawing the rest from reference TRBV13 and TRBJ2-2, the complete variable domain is AAGVIQSPRHLIKEKRETATLKCYPIPRHDTVYWYQQGPGQDPQFLISFYEKMQSDKGSIPDRFSAQQFSDYHSELNMSSLELGDSALYFCASSRTTGATGELFFGEGSRLTVL.

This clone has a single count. CDR3 amino acids: CAWRGGQRNTEAFF. The DNA of the CDR3 is TGTGCCTGGAGGGGGGGACAGAGGAACACTGAAGCTTTCTTT. This rearrangement joins TRBV30 to TRBJ1-1, with TRBD1 matching over 7 bases. CDR1 is GTSNPN, CDR2 SVGIG, per germline (reference sequence). Germline trimming cut 3 bases from V and 1 base from J; bases unmatched to any gene: 5. The CDR3 contains 14 residues.

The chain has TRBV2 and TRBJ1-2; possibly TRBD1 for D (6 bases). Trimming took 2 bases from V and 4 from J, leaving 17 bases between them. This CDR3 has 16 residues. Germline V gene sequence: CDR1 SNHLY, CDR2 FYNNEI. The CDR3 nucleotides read TGTGCCAGCAGTGAATCTGAGACCGGGACAATCTATGGCTACACCTTC. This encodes CASSESETGTIYGYTF.

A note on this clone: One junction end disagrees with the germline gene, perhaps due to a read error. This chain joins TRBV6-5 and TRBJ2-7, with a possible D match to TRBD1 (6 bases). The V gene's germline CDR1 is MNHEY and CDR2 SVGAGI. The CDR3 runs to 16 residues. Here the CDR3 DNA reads TGTGTCAGCAGTTACAACCTCCGACAGGTCCTCTACGAGCAGTACTTC. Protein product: CVSSYNLRQVLYEQYF.

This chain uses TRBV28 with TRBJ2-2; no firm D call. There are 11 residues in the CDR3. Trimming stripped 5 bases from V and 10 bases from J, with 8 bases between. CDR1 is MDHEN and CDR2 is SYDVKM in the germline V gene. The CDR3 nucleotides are TGTGCCAGCAGTGTTGAGGCGGAGCTGTTTTTT. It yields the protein CASSVEAELFF.

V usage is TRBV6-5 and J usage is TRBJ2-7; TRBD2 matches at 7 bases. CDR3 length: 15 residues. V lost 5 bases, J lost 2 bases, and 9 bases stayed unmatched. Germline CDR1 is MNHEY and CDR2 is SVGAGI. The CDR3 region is CASSQTSQRAYEQYF. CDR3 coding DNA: TGTGCCAGCAGTCAGACTAGCCAACGCGCCTACGAGCAGTACTTC.

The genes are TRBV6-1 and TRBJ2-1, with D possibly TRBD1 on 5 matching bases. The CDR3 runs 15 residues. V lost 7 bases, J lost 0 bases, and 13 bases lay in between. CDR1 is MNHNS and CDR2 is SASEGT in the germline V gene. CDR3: CASTRPGFSYNEQFF. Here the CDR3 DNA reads TGTGCCAGCACCCGGCCAGGGTTCTCCTACAATGAGCAGTTCTTC.

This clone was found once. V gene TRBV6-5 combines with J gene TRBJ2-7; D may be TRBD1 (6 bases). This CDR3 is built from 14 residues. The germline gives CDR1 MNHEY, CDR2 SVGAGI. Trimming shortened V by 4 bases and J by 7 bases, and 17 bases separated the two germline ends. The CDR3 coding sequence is TGTGCCAGCAGTTGGGACATAAAGTCAGGGGAGCAGTACTTC. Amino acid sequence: CASSWDIKSGEQYF.

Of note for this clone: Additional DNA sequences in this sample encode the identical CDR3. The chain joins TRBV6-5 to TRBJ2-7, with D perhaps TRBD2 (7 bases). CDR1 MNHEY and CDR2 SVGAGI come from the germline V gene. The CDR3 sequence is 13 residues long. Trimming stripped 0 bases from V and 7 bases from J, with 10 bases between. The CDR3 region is CASSYSRGGEQYF. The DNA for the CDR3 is TGTGCCAGCAGTTACTCGAGGGGGGGTGAGCAGTACTTC.

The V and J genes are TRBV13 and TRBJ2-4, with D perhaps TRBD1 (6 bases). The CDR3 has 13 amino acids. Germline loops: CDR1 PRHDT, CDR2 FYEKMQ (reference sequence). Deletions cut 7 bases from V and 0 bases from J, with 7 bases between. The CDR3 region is CASMDRAKNIQYF. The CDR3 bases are TGTGCCAGCATGGACAGAGCCAAAAACATTCAGTACTTC.

DNA of the CDR3: TGTGCCAGCAGCTCCCGATTAATAGCTAGCGAGCAGTTCTTC. Protein product: CASSSRLIASEQFF. V gene TRBV7-2 combines with J gene TRBJ2-1; a possible D gene is TRBD2 (5 bases). There are 14 residues in the CDR3. Looked up from germline, CDR1 is SGHTA and CDR2 is FQGNSA. V was cut by 4 bases and J by 10 bases, with 17 bases left in between.

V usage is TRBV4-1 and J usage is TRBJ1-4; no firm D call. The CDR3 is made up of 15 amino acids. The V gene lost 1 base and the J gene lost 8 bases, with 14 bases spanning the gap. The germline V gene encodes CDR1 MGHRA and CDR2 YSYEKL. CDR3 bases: TGCGCCAGCAGCCAAGGGCCCCCGGGAGGGGAAAAACTGTTTTTT. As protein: CASSQGPPGGEKLFF.

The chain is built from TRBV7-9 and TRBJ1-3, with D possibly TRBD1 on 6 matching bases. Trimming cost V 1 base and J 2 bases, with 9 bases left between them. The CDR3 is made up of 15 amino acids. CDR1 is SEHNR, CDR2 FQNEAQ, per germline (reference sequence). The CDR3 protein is CASSLVQGPGNTIYF. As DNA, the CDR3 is TGTGCCAGCAGCTTAGTACAGGGCCCTGGAAACACCATATATTTT.

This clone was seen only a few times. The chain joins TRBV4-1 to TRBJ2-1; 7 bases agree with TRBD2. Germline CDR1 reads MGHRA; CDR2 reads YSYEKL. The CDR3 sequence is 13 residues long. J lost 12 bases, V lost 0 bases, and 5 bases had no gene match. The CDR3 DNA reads TGCGCCAGCAGCCAAGAGGGGGGGTCATGGCAGTTCTTC. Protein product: CASSQEGGSWQFF.

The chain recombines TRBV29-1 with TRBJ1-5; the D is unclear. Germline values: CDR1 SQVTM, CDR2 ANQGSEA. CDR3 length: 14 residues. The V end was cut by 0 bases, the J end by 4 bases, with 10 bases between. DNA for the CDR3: TGCAGCGTTGAAGAAAGCGGCGGGAATCAGCCCCAGCATTTT. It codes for CSVEESGGNQPQHF. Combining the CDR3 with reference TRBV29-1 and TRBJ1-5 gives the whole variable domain SAVISQKPSRDICQRGTSLTIQCQVDSQVTMMFWYRQQPGQSLTLIATANQGSEATYESGFVIDKFPISRPNLTFSTLTVSNMSPEDSSIYLCSVEESGGNQPQHFGDGTRLSIL.

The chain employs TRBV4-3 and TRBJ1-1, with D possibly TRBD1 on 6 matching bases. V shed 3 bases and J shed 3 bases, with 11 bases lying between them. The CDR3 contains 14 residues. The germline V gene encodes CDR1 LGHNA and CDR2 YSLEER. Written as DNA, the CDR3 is TGCGCCAGCAGCCACACTAAGGGGGACACTGAAGCTTTCTTT. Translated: CASSHTKGDTEAFF.

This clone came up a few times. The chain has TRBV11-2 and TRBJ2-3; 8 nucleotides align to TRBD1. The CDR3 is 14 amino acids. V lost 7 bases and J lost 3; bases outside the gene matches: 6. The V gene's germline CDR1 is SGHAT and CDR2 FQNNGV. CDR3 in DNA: TGTGCCAGCAAGGACAGGGTAGTAACAGATACGCAGTATTTT. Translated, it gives CASKDRVVTDTQYF.

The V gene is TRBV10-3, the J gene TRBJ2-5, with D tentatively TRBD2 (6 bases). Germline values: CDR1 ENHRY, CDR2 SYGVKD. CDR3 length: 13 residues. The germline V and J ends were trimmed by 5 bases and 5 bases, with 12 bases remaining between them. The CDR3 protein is CAISRSGEETQYF. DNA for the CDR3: TGTGCCATCAGTCGATCGGGAGAGGAGACCCAGTACTTC.